This T cell receptor (beta chain) was recorded in a study of T cell clones after liver transplantation. At the level of the study: Liver transplant recipients had immunosuppression withdrawal attempted within 2 years. Apart from a few HCV-positive recipients, transplants were for non-autoimmune, non-viral reasons. Until 12-24 months post-transplant, subjects got standard immunosuppression and no induction.

Produced via immunoSEQ multiplex PCR; TCRdb's table is partial and in-frame only. The data show under 130,000 clones, with around 80% seen just once and approximately 2.9% held by the top ten. This clone came up once. The antigen remains undetermined. CDR1 and CDR2 from the germline V gene are KGHSH and LQKENI. CDR3 length equals 12 residues. The V and J ends lost 4 bases and 10 bases respectively, with 11 bases between them. Overall study findings and caveats: In most of the 8 subjects, circulating graft-donor-reactive CD4 TCRbeta sequences fell significantly after transplant.

The chain employs TRBV18 and TRBJ2-1, with a possible D match to TRBD1 (6 bases). Sequencing used CD4+ T cells from blood, obtained approximately 45 months after liver transplant. This receptor was taken from a human patient who received a liver transplant. Some T cells here may be from the graft donor. The CDR3 loop reads CASSLKTGEQFF. CDR3 bases: TGTGCCAGCTCACTAAAGACAGGAGAGCAGTTCTTC.